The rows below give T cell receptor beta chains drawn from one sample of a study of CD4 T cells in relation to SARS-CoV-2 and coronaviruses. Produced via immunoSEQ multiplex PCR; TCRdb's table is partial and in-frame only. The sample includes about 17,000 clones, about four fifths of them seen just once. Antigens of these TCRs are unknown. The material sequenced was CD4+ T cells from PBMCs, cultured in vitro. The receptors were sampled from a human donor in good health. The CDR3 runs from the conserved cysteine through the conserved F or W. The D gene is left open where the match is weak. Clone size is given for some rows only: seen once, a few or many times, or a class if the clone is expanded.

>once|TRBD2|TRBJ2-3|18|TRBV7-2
TGTGCCAGCAGCTCAACCCGCTCCGCGGGGGGGCGGATAGATACGCAGTATTTT
CASSSTRSAGGRIDTQYF
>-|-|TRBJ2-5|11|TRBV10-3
TGTGCCATCAGTGAACAAGAGACCCAGTACTTC
CAISEQETQYF
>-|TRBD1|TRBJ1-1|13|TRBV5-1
TGCGCCAGCAGCCCGCAGGGGGCCACTGAAGCTTTCTTT
CASSPQGATEAFF
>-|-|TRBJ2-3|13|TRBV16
TGTGCCAGCAGCCAATGGGGGTCAGATACGCAGTATTTT
CASSQWGSDTQYF
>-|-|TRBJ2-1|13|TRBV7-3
TGTGCCAGCAGCCTCCAGGGAATGGGGGAGCAGTTCTTC
CASSLQGMGEQFF
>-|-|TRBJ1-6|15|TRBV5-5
TGTGCCAGCAGCTTGGACTGGTCCTCGGGTTCACCCCTCCACTTT
CASSLDWSSGSPLHF
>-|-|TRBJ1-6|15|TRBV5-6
TGTGCCAGCAGCCCAGGGCAGGGTCCGAATTCACCCCTCCACTTT
CASSPGQGPNSPLHF
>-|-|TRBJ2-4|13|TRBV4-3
TGCGCCAGCAGCCATGGGTTACAAAACATTCAGTACTTC
CASSHGLQNIQYF
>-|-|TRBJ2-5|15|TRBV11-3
TGTGCCAGCAGCTTATTTCAAGGGAAACAAGAGACCCAGTACTTC
CASSLFQGKQETQYF
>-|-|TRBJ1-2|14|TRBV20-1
TGCAGTGCTAGTAACCGGGACACCTACTATGGCTACACCTTC
CSASNRDTYYGYTF
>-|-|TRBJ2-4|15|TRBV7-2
TGTGCCAGCAGCTCAACACCCGTAGCCAAAAACATTCAGTACTTC
CASSSTPVAKNIQYF
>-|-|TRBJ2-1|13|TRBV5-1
TGCGCCAGCAGCTTGGGGCAGGGCAATGAGCAGTTCTTC
CASSLGQGNEQFF
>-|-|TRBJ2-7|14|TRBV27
TGTGCCAGCATCCCACTCGGTGGGCGATACGAGCAGTACTTC
CASIPLGGRYEQYF
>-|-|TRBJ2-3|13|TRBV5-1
TGCGCCAGCAGGTGGGATTACACAGATACGCAGTATTTT
CASRWDYTDTQYF
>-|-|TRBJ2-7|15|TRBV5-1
TGCGCCAGCCCTATAGACGTTCCCGACTCCTACGAGCAGTACTTC
CASPIDVPDSYEQYF
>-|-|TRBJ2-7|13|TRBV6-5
TGTGCCAGCAGTCCACTTTCCCACTACGAGCAGTACTTC
CASSPLSHYEQYF
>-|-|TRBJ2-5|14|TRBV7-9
TGTGCCAGCAGCCGCGGACAGCGACAAGAGACCCAGTACTTC
CASSRGQRQETQYF
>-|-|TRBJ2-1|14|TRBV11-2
TGTGCCAGCAGTTTTCAAGGAGGGGGCAATGAGCAGTTCTTC
CASSFQGGGNEQFF
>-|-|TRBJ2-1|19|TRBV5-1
TGCGCCAGCAGCTTGGAAGGTCCATTGAGTCCCAGCTCCTACAATGAGCAGTTCTTC
CASSLEGPLSPSSYNEQFF
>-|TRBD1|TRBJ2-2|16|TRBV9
TGTGCCAGCAGCCCAGGGACAGCCTCGAACACCGGGGAGCTGTTTTTT
CASSPGTASNTGELFF
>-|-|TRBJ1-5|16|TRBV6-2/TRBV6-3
TGTGCCAGCAGTTACTCGATGGGTGATAGCAATCAGCCCCAGCATTTT
CASSYSMGDSNQPQHF
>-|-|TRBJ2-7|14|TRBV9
TGTGCCAGCAGCCCTAGACTGGACTCCTACGAGCAGTACTTC
CASSPRLDSYEQYF
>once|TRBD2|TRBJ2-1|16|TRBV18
TGTGCCAGCTCACCACATTCGGGAGGGCCCTACAATGAGCAGTTCTTC
CASSPHSGGPYNEQFF
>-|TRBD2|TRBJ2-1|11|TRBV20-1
TGCAGTGCTGCGGGGGGGTACGAGCAGTTCTTC
CSAAGGYEQFF
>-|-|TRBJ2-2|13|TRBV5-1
TGCGCCAGCAGCTTTGACAGCACCGGGGAGCTGTTTTTT
CASSFDSTGELFF
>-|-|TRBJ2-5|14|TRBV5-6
TGTGCCAGCAGCTGGCTGGGTCTCCAAGAGACCCAGTACTTC
CASSWLGLQETQYF
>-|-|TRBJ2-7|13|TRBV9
TGTGCCAGCAGCGTAGGTGGCCGCTACGAGCAGTACTTC
CASSVGGRYEQYF
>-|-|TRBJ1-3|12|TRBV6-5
TGTGCCACTCAGGGGACCGGAAACACCATATATTTT
CATQGTGNTIYF
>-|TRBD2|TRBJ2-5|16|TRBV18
TGTGCCAGCTCACCACCGAAGCTAGCGGGACAAGAGACCCAGTACTTC
CASSPPKLAGQETQYF
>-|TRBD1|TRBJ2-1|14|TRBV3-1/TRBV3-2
TGTGCCAGCAGCCAAGGGGACAGGTACAATGAGCAGTTCTTC
CASSQGDRYNEQFF
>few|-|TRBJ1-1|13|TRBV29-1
TGCAGCGTGGGAGGGCCCCTGGGCACTGAAGCTTTCTTT
CSVGGPLGTEAFF
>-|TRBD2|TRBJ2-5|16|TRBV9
TGTGCCAGCAGCTCTCAGGGACTAGCGGGGCGAGAGACCCAGTACTTC
CASSSQGLAGRETQYF
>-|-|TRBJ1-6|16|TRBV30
TGTGCCTGGAGTGTACCGCAGGGGCAAATGGATTCACCCCTCCACTTT
CAWSVPQGQMDSPLHF
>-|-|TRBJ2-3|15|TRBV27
TGTGCCAGCGAAAGGAGCGGATGGCGGGTTATACCGCAGTATTTT
CASERSGWRVIPQYF
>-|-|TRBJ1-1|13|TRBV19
TGTGCCAGTAGTACCCGGTGGCGGACTGAAGCTTTCTTT
CASSTRWRTEAFF
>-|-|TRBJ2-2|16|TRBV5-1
TGCGCCAGCAGCTTGGGTGTTCGGGGGGCGACCGGGGAGCTGTTTTTT
CASSLGVRGATGELFF
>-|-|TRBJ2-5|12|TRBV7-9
TGTGCCAGCAGCCCGACCCAAGAGACCCAGTACTTC
CASSPTQETQYF
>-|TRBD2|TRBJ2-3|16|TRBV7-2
TGTGCCAGCAGCGTCCGACTAGCGGGGGGGACAGATACGCAGTATTTT
CASSVRLAGGTDTQYF
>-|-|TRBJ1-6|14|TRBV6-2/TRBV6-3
TGTGCCAGCAGTTACGTAAGGGGGGGGTCACCCCTCCACTTT
CASSYVRGGSPLHF
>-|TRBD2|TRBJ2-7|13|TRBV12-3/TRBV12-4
TGTGCCAGCAGCGGACTAGCGGGGGTTGAGCAGTACTTC
CASSGLAGVEQYF
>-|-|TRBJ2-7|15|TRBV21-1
TGTGCCAAAAAGAAGCCGGGGAGGGGCACCTACGAGCAGTACTTC
CAKKKPGRGTYEQYF
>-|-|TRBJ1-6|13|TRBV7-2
TGTGCCAGCAGCCACGGGGGGAACTCACCCCTCCACTTT
CASSHGGNSPLHF
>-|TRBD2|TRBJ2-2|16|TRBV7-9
TGTGCCAGCAGCTTAGGTGAAGCGGGGTACACCGGGGAGCTGTTTTTT
CASSLGEAGYTGELFF
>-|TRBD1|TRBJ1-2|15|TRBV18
TGTGCCAGCTCACCACCGTCCAGGGGGGACTATGGCTACACCTTC
CASSPPSRGDYGYTF
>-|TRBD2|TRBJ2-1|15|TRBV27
TGTGCCAGCAGTTTAAGTGGGACTAGCCCTAGGGAGCAGTTCTTC
CASSLSGTSPREQFF
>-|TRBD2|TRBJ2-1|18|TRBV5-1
TGCGCCAGCAGCCCCACCGCTAGCGGGGGGGTCAGGGACAATGAGCAGTTCTTC
CASSPTASGGVRDNEQFF
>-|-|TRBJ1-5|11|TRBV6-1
TGTGCCAGCAGTGAAGTTAACCCCCAGCATTTT
CASSEVNPQHF
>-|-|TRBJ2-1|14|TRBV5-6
TGTGCCAGCACCGCGGGCCGAACCTACAATGAGCAGTTCTTC
CASTAGRTYNEQFF
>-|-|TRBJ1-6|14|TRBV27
TGTGCCAGCAGAAAAGGCGTTGCTAATTCACCCCTCCACTTT
CASRKGVANSPLHF
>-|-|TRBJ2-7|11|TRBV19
TGTGCCAGCGCTAGCCCCTACGAGCAGTACTTC
CASASPYEQYF
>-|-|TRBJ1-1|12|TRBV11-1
TGTGCCAGCAGCCGTACAGCGGGGGAAGCTTTCTTT
CASSRTAGEAFF
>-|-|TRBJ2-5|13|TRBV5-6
TGTGCCAGCAGCTTGGTTGGGCAAGAGACCCAGTACTTC
CASSLVGQETQYF
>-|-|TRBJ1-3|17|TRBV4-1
TGCGCCAGCAGCCGAAGGGACCTACGGGACTCTGGAAACACCATATATTTT
CASSRRDLRDSGNTIYF
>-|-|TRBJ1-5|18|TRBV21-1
TGTGCCAGCAGCAAGGGACAGGGAGGGGGATATAGCAATCAGCCCCAGCATTTT
CASSKGQGGGYSNQPQHF
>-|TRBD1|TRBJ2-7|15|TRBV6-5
TGTGCCAGCAGTCGAGACAGGGGGCGAGGCTACGAGCAGTACTTC
CASSRDRGRGYEQYF
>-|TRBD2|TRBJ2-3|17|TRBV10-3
TGTGCCATCAGTGGGTGGACTAGCGGGGGCCTCCTCGATACGCAGTATTTT
CAISGWTSGGLLDTQYF